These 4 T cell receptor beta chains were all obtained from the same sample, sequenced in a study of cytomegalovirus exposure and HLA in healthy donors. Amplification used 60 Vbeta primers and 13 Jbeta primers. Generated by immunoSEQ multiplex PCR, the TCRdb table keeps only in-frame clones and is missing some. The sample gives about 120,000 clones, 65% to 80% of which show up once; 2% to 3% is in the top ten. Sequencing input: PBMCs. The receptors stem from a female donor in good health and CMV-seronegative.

CDR3 DNA sequence: TGTGCCAGTAGTACCGACAGGGTTGGTGAGCAGTTCTTC. Translated: CASSTDRVGEQFF. V and J are TRBV19 and TRBJ2-1; 7 positions match TRBD1. The CDR3 consists of 13 residues. Germline CDR1 LNHDA, CDR2 SQIVND (reference sequence). The J segment lost 9 bases and the V segment lost 4 bases, leaving 6 bases of the junction unmatched.

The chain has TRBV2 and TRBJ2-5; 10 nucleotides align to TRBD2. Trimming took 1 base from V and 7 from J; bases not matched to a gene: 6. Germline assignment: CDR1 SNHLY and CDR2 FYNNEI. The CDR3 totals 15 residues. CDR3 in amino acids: CASSEGSQREGTQYF. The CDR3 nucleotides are TGTGCCAGCAGTGAAGGGAGTCAGCGGGAGGGGACCCAGTACTTC.

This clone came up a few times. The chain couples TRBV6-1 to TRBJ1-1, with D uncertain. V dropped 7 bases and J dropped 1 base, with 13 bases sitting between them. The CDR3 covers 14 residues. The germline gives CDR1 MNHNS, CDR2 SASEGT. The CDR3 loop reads CASIPSQENTEAFF. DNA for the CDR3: TGTGCCAGCATCCCGAGCCAGGAGAACACTGAAGCTTTCTTT.

CDR3: CASSLATNTGELFF. In nucleotides, the CDR3 is TGTGCCAGCAGCTTAGCTACAAACACCGGGGAGCTGTTTTTT. V and J are TRBV7-9 and TRBJ2-2; D gene uncertain. Trimming took off 0 bases at V and 2 bases at J, with 4 bases between the two ends. This CDR3 has 14 amino acids. Germline V lookup: CDR1 SEHNR, CDR2 FQNEAQ (reference sequence).